In this sample, the clone carrying this T cell receptor (beta chain) turned up many times. Its target is not known. The sample comes from a study of T cells in Graves' hyperthyroidism and ophthalmopathy. V was pared by 1 base and J by 5 bases, with 8 bases between. The CDR3 has 12 residues. Germline loops: CDR1 SQVTM, CDR2 ANQGSEA. TCR beta CDR3 regions were amplified from RNA transcripts. HTBI primers were used for first-round RT-PCR of the TCR CDR3. TCRdb re-derived calls from the multiplex PCR reads in MiXCR, one entry per CDR3 protein. The sample lists 530,000 or so distinct CDR3 sequences, over 15% occurring once. Overall study results and limits: Researchers found most expanded thyroid clonotypes above 0.001 in blood as well.

The sequencing input was blood. This sequence originates from a woman younger than 35 with Graves' ophthalmopathy. The chain recombines TRBV29-1 with TRBJ2-5; D possibly corresponds to TRBD1 (6 bases). This CDR3 reads CSVEGTGETQYF. CDR3 DNA: TGCAGCGTTGAAGGAACAGGGGAGACCCAGTACTTC.